A single T cell receptor beta chain is shown here with its context. Its antigen is as yet unknown. This record belongs to a study of Ad26.COV2.S vaccination and SARS-CoV-2 variants. In the study overall: Intramuscular Ad26.COV2.S doses were given once or twice, 56 days apart.

Measured with immunoSEQ multiplex PCR; TCRdb has only the in-frame clones, and not every one. The repertoire holds 300,000 to 400,000 clones, around 89% seen once, with approximately 5% in the top ten. Documented treatment: about 20 received Ad26.COV2.S at low or high dose, single or two shots; about 5 received placebo; per-sample allocation not given. All samples were drawn on day 63, counting from the first vaccine or placebo injection. Germline loops: CDR1 SGHDT, CDR2 YYEEEE. This CDR3 has 14 residues. V lost 4 bases and J lost 4; bases outside the gene matches: 8. Study observations and caveats: Measurement of non-spike TCR breadth gave similar results in vaccine and placebo recipients. Vaccinees reportedly had broad spike-specific CD8+ and CD4+ T cell responses.

Source: peripheral blood, taken in a trial of Ad26.COV2.S vaccine versus placebo. This chain links TRBV5-6 with TRBJ2-7, with TRBD1 matching over 7 bases. This receptor was taken from a person aged 18 to 65 who received the Ad26.COV2.S COVID-19 vaccine or a placebo. The CDR3 nucleotides are TGTGCCAGCAGCCCGGGACAGCCTGGATACGAGCAGTACTTC. It encodes CASSPGQPGYEQYF.